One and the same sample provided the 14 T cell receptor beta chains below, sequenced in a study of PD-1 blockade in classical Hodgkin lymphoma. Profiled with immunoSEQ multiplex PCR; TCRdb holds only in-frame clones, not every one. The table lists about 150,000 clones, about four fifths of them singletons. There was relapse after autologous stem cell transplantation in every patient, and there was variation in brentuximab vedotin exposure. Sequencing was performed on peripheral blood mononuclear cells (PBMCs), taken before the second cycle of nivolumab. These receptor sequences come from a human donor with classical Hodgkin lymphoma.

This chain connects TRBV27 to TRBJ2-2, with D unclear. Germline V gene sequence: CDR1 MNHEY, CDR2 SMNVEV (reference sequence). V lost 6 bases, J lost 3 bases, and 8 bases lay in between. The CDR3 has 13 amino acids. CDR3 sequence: CASRSSYTGELFF. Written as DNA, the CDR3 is TGTGCCAGCAGGAGTTCATACACCGGGGAGCTGTTTTTT.

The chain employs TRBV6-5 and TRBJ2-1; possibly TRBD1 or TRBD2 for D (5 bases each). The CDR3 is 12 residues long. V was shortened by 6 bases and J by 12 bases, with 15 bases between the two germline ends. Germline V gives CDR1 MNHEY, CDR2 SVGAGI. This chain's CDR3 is CASRRLGVWQFF. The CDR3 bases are TGTGCCAGCAGGAGGCTGGGGGTTTGGCAGTTCTTC.

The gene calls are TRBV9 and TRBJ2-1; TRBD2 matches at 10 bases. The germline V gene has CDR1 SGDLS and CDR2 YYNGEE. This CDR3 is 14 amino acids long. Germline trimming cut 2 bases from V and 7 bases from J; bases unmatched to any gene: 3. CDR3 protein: CASSVHSGRNEQFF. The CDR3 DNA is TGTGCCAGCAGCGTCCATAGCGGGAGGAATGAGCAGTTCTTC.

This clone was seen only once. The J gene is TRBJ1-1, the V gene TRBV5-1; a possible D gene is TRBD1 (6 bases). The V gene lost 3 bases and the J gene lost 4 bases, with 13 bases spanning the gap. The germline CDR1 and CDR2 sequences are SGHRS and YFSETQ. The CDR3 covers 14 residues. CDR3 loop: CASSSDSYATEAFF. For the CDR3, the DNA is TGCGCCAGCAGCTCGGACAGTTACGCCACTGAAGCTTTCTTT.

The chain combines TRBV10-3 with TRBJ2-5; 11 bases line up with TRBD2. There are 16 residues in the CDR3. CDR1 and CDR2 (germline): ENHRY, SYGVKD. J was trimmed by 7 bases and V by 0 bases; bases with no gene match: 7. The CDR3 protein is CAISESIAGGQVTQYF. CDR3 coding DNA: TGTGCCATCAGTGAGTCGATAGCGGGGGGGCAGGTGACCCAGTACTTC.

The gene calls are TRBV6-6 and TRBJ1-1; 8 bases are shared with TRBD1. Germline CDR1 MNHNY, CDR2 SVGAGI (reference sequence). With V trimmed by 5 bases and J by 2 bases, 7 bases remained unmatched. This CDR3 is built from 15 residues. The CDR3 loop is CASSVGGQGNTEAFF. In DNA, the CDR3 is TGTGCCAGCAGTGTTGGCGGACAGGGCAACACTGAAGCTTTCTTT.

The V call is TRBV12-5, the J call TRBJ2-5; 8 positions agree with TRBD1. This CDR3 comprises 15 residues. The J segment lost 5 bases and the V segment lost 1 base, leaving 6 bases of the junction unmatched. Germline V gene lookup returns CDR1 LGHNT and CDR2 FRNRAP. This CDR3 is CASGLGTGITETQYF. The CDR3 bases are TGTGCTAGTGGTTTGGGGACAGGGATAACGGAGACCCAGTACTTC.

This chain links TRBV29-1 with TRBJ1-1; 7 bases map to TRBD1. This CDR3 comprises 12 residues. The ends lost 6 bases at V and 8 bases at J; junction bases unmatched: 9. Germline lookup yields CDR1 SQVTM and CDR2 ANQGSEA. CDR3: CSVSGQTVEAFF. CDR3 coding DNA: TGCAGCGTCTCGGGACAGACGGTAGAAGCTTTCTTT.

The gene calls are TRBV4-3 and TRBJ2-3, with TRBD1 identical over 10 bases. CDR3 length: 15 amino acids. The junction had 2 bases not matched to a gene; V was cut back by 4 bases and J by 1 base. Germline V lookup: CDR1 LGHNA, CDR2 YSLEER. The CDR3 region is CASSRGTGGTDTQYF. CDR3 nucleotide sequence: TGCGCCAGCAGCCGGGGGACAGGGGGCACAGATACGCAGTATTTT.

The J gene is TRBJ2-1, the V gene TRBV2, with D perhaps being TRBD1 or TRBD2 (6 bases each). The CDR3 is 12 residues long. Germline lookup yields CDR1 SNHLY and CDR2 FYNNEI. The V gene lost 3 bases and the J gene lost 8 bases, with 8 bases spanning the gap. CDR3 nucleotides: TGTGCCAGCAGTGAGGAGGGGGATGAGCAGTTCTTC. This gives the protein CASSEEGDEQFF.

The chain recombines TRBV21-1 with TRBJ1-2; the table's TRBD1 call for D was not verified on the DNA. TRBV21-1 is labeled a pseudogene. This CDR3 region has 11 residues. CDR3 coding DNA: TGTGCCAGCAGCAAAGCCCCCGGGACAGCCTTC. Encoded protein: CASSKAPGTAF.

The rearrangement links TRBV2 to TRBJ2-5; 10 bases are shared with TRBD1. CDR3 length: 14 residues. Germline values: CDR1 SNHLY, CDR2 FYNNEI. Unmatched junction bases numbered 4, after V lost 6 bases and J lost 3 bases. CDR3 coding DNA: TGTGCCAGCAGAACTGGGACAGGGGAAGAGACCCAGTACTTC. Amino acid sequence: CASRTGTGEETQYF.

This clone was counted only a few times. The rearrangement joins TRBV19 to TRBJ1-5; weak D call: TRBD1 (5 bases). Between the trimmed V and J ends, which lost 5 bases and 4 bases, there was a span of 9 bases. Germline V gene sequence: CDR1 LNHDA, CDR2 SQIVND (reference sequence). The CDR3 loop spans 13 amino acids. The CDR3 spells CASSSTGNQPQHF. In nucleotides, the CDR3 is TGTGCCAGTAGTTCCACAGGAAATCAGCCCCAGCATTTT.

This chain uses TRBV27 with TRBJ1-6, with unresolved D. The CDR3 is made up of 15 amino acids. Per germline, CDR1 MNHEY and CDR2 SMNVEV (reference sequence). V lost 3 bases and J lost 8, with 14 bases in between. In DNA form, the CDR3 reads TGTGCCAGCAGTTTTGGACCCCAACCCGATTCACCCCTCCACTTT. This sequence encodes CASSFGPQPDSPLHF.